One sample yielded the 13 T cell receptor beta chains listed below, sequenced in a study of response to subunit inactivated influenza vaccine. TCRdb re-called the RT-PCR reads through MiXCR, storing one row per CDR3 protein. Of roughly 170,000 distinct CDR3 sequences in the sample, 9.2% were seen once. Sequencing was performed on non-naive T cells sorted from PBMCs, taken on the day of vaccination. Source of these receptors: a man between 50 and 59 years old who received an inactivated influenza vaccine.

This clonotype was found many times. The chain carries TRBV7-8 and TRBJ2-5, with 8 bases identical to TRBD2. Looked up from germline, CDR1 is SGHVS and CDR2 is FQNEAQ. The V segment lost 4 bases and the J segment 3 bases; nucleotides outside the gene matches: 7. The CDR3 totals 15 residues. DNA of the CDR3: TGTGCCAGCAGCTCAGATAGCGGGATTAAAGAGACCCAGTACTTC. Translated, it gives CASSSDSGIKETQYF.

This chain joins TRBV5-1 and TRBJ1-4, with TRBD1 identical over 7 bases. This CDR3 contains 18 residues. Losses at the gene ends were 4 bases for V and 4 bases for J; bases not matched to a gene: 16. From germline, CDR1 is SGHRS and CDR2 YFSETQ. The CDR3 DNA sequence: TGCGCCAGCAGCCCCGGACAGGATCGATTCCGGGGTAATGAAAAACTGTTTTTT. This gives the protein CASSPGQDRFRGNEKLFF.

This clonotype was seen many times. The V call is TRBV20-1, the J call TRBJ1-5; possibly TRBD1 for D (5 bases). This CDR3 has 14 amino acids. The V end was cut by 4 bases, the J end by 4 bases, with 14 bases between. The V gene's germline CDR1 is DFQATT and CDR2 SNEGSKA (reference sequence). The CDR3 sequence is CSATMGPPNQPQHF. Here the CDR3 DNA reads TGCAGTGCTACCATGGGGCCGCCGAATCAGCCCCAGCATTTT.

Ten or more counts support this clonotype. The rearrangement joins TRBV5-1 to TRBJ2-1; no reliable D call. This CDR3 has 15 amino acids. The germline V gene encodes CDR1 SGHRS and CDR2 YFSETQ. Trimming cost V 0 bases and J 2 bases, with 9 bases left between them. CDR3 residues: CASSLEAQPYNEQFF. The CDR3 DNA follows: TGCGCCAGCAGCTTGGAGGCCCAACCCTACAATGAGCAGTTCTTC.

This clonotype was recorded a few times. This chain connects TRBV4-1 to TRBJ2-7, with D perhaps matching TRBD1 (5 bases). Germline V gene lookup returns CDR1 MGHRA and CDR2 YSYEKL. V lost 0 bases and J 6 bases, leaving 12 bases between the germline ends. The CDR3 spans 14 residues. Here the CDR3 reads CASSQEKGRPEQYF. The CDR3 bases are TGCGCCAGCAGCCAAGAGAAGGGGCGCCCCGAGCAGTACTTC.

This clonotype appeared many times. This chain joins TRBV28 and TRBJ2-1; 7 nucleotides align to TRBD1. V shed 4 bases and J 12 bases; nucleotides not matched to a gene: 15. The CDR3 runs to 15 residues. In germline, CDR1 is MDHEN, CDR2 SYDVKM. The CDR3 nucleotides read TGTGCCAGCAGTTCCCCCGGGACAGTAACAATGACGCAGTTCTTC. It encodes CASSSPGTVTMTQFF.

V and J are TRBV6-5 and TRBJ2-3; 8 nucleotides agree with TRBD2. The CDR3 contains 15 residues. The germline V gene encodes CDR1 MNHEY and CDR2 SVGAGI. After removal of 4 bases from V and 2 bases from J, the junction contained 5 bases not matched to a gene. The CDR3 spells CASSFQAGATDTQYF. Here the CDR3 DNA reads TGTGCCAGCAGTTTCCAAGCGGGGGCCACAGATACGCAGTATTTT.

The CDR3, as DNA: TGTGCCAGCAGCTTATTGGCGGGAGTGATCTACGAGCAGTACTTC. It yields the protein CASSLLAGVIYEQYF. J is TRBJ2-7 and V is TRBV7-9, with TRBD2 matching over 7 bases. CDR1 SEHNR and CDR2 FQNEAQ come from the germline V gene (reference sequence). The V and J ends lost 2 bases and 3 bases, in that order; junction bases with no gene match: 7. This CDR3 has 15 amino acids.

The V call is TRBV12-3 or TRBV12-4, the J call TRBJ1-1; tentatively, D is TRBD1 (5 bases). The CDR3 length is 15 residues. V gave up 1 base and J gave up 4 bases, with 13 bases separating them. The chain's CDR3 is CASSLGVMGTTEAFF. CDR3 coding DNA: TGTGCCAGCAGTTTAGGGGTAATGGGGACCACTGAAGCTTTCTTT.

This chain links TRBV7-9 with TRBJ2-7; tentative D call: TRBD2 (7 bases). Per the germline V gene, CDR1 is SEHNR and CDR2 is FQNEAQ (reference sequence). The CDR3 spans 14 residues. Trimming cost V 0 bases and J 6 bases, with 12 bases left between them. The CDR3 nucleotides are TGTGCCAGCAGCTTAGCGGGGGGGCAGGGCGAGCAGTACTTC. Translating it yields CASSLAGGQGEQYF. Variable domain in full (rest from reference TRBV7-9 and TRBJ2-7): DTGVSQNPRHKITKRGQNVTFRCDPISEHNRLYWYRQTLGQGPEFLTYFQNEAQLEKSRLLSDRFSAERPKGSFSTLEIQRTEQGDSAMYLCASSLAGGQGEQYFGPGTRLTVT.

V usage is TRBV4-3 and J usage is TRBJ2-1, with D unresolved. Germline assignment: CDR1 LGHNA and CDR2 YSLEER. V gave up 0 bases and J gave up 6 bases, with 9 bases separating them. CDR3 length: 14 amino acids. Here the CDR3 DNA reads TGCGCCAGCAGCCAAGAAAGGTGGGGCAATGAGCAGTTCTTC. Protein product: CASSQERWGNEQFF.

This chain joins TRBV9 and TRBJ2-5; 7 bases agree with TRBD1. J gave up 0 bases and V 3 bases, and 2 bases lay outside the gene matches. Per germline, CDR1 SGDLS and CDR2 YYNGEE. The CDR3 sequence is 14 residues long. The CDR3 here is CASSAGQNQETQYF. The CDR3 nucleotides read TGTGCCAGCAGCGCGGGACAGAACCAAGAGACCCAGTACTTC.

This chain connects TRBV30 to TRBJ1-1; 9 positions match TRBD1. The CDR3 totals 17 residues. V lost 5 bases to trimming and J lost 1 base; unmatched junction nucleotides: 14. The germline CDR1 and CDR2 sequences are GTSNPN and SVGIG (reference sequence). The DNA of the CDR3 is TGTGCCTGGGCGGTAGGGAACAGGGGGCCCCCGAACACTGAAGCTTTCTTT. This codes for CAWAVGNRGPPNTEAFF.